This T cell receptor (beta chain) originates from a study of multiple sclerosis patients with progressive multifocal leukoencephalopathy. The time point here: time of PML onset. The protocol was immunoSEQ multiplex PCR, while the TCRdb copy is restricted to in-frame clones and leaves out a portion. The sample yields some 28,000 clones, 75% to 90% seen once. In the case of this clone: This sample also contains other DNA sequences that code for the same CDR3.

The sample in question was PBMCs, obtained from a patient treated with natalizumab. The receptor was isolated from a woman younger than 45 with progressive multifocal leukoencephalopathy.

The CDR3 nucleotides are TGTGCCAGCAGTGAAGCGCTTCGGGGGCCTCCAAATTCACCCCTCCACTTT. Its translation: CASSEALRGPPNSPLHF. The J gene is TRBJ1-6, the V gene TRBV6-1; tentative D call: TRBD1 (6 bases). The V end lost 0 bases, the J end lost 7 bases, and 16 bases lay between the germline ends. Germline CDR1 reads MNHNS; CDR2 reads SASEGT. CDR3 length: 17 residues.